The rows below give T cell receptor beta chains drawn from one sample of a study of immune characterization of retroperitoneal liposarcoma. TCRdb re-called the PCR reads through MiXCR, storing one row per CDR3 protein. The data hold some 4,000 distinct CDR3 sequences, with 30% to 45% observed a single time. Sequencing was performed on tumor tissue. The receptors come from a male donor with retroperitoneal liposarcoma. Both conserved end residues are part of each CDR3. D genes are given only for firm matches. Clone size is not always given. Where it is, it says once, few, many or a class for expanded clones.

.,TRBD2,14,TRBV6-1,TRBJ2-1,CASSESLAGDEQFF,TGTGCCAGCAGTGAAAGCCTAGCGGGAGACGAGCAGTTCTTC
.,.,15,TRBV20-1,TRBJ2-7,CSARGDTEGAYEQYF,TGCAGTGCTAGAGGAGACACGGAAGGGGCCTACGAGCAGTACTTC
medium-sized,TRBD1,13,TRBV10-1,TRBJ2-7,CASSDGGQDEQYF,TGCGCCAGCAGTGACGGTGGACAGGACGAGCAGTACTTC
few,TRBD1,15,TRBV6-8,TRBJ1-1,CASSPLRQGHTEAFF,TGTGCCAGCAGTCCTCTGAGACAGGGCCACACTGAAGCTTTCTTT
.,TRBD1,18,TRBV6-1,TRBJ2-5,CASSAAMRDREREETQYF,TGTGCCAGCAGTGCAGCCATGAGGGACAGGGAGAGAGAAGAGACCCAGTACTTC
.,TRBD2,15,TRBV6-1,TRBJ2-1,CASNLLAGDLNEQFF,TGTGCCAGCAACCTACTAGCGGGGGACCTTAATGAGCAGTTCTTC
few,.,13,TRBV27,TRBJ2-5,CASSHRQQETQYF,TGTGCCAGCAGCCACCGACAGCAAGAGACCCAGTACTTC
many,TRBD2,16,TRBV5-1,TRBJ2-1,CASSSGLAGGRSEQFF,TGCGCCAGCAGCTCGGGACTAGCGGGAGGGCGAAGTGAGCAGTTCTTC
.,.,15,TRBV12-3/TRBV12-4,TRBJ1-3,CASSLGTASGNTIYF,TGTGCCAGCAGTTTAGGCACAGCTTCTGGAAACACCATATATTTT
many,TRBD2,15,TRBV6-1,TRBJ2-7,CASSSTGLAAYEQYF,TGTGCCAGCAGTAGCACGGGACTAGCGGCCTACGAGCAGTACTTC
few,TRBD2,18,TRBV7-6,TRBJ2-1,CASRGDPRLAGGGNEQFF,TGTGCCAGCAGGGGCGACCCCCGTCTAGCGGGAGGGGGAAATGAGCAGTTCTTC
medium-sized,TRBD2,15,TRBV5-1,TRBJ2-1,CASSLVPGGPNEQFF,TGCGCCAGCAGCTTAGTGCCGGGAGGGCCAAATGAGCAGTTCTTC
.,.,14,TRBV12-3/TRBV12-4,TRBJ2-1,CASSFWGTYNEQLF,TGTGCCAGCAGTTTTTGGGGAACCTACAATGAGCAGTTATTC
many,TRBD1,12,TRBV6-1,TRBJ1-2,CASSGQGARYTF,TGTGCCAGCAGTGGACAGGGGGCACGCTACACCTTC
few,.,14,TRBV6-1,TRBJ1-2,CASSEAVGKGGYTF,TGTGCCAGCAGTGAAGCAGTGGGTAAAGGAGGCTACACCTTC
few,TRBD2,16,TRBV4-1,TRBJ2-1,CASSQSQREVYNEQFF,TGCGCCAGCAGCCAATCACAGCGGGAGGTCTACAATGAGCAGTTCTTC
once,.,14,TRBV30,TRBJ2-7,CAWSNSGARREQYF,TGTGCCTGGAGTAATTCGGGGGCGCGCCGGGAGCAGTACTTC
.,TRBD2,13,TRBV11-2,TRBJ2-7,CASSTGTNYEQYF,TGTGCCAGCAGCACCGGGACTAACTACGAGCAGTACTTC
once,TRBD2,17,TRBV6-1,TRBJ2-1,CASSESFPGGPHNEQFF,TGTGCCAGCAGTGAATCGTTTCCGGGAGGACCCCACAATGAGCAGTTCTTC
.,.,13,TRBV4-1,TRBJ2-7,CASSSWVGYEQYF,TGCGCCAGCAGCTCCTGGGTGGGCTACGAGCAGTACTTC
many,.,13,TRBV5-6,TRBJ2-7,CASDSQEIYEQYF,TGTGCCAGCGACTCACAGGAGATCTACGAGCAGTACTTC
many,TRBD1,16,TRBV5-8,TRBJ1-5,CASSPQGAWSNQPQHF,TGTGCCAGCAGCCCCCAGGGGGCCTGGAGCAATCAGCCCCAGCATTTT
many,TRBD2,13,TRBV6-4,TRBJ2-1,CASSGRARDEQFF,TGTGCCAGCAGCGGGAGGGCCAGGGATGAGCAGTTCTTC
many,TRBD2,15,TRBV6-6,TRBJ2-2,CASSYVAGGTGELFF,TGTGCCAGCAGTTACGTAGCGGGGGGAACCGGGGAGCTGTTTTTT
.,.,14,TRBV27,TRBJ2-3,CASSPWDRGDTQYF,TGTGCCAGCAGTCCATGGGACCGAGGAGATACGCAGTATTTT
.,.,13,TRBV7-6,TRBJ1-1,CASSITGYTEAFF,TGTGCCAGCAGCATTACAGGATACACTGAAGCTTTCTTT
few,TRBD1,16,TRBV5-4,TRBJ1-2,CASTPTTGTGGSGYTF,TGTGCCAGCACCCCTACAACCGGGACAGGGGGATCTGGCTACACCTTC
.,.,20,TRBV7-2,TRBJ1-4,CASSLNLRRVLSAGNEKLFF,TGTGCCAGCAGCCTCAACCTCCGCAGGGTGCTCTCGGCCGGCAATGAAAAACTGTTTTTT
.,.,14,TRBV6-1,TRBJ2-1,CASSYGPRVNEQFF,TGTGCCAGCAGCTACGGACCCCGGGTTAATGAGCAGTTCTTC
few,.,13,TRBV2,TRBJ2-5,CASSARDGNEQYF,TGTGCCAGCAGTGCAAGGGACGGAAATGAGCAGTACTTC
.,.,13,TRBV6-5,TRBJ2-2,CASSYLGAGELFF,TGTGCCAGCAGTTACTTGGGGGCAGGGGAGCTGTTTTTT
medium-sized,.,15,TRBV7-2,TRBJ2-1,CASSLWSSGQETQFF,TGTGCCAGCAGCTTATGGTCGTCAGGCCAAGAGACCCAGTTCTTC
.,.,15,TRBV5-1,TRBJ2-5,CASSSANNDQETQYF,TGCGCCAGCAGCTCAGCGAATAACGATCAAGAGACCCAGTACTTC
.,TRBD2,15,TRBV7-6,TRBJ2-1,CASSLVWREGNEQFF,TGTGCCAGCAGCTTAGTATGGCGGGAGGGGAATGAGCAGTTCTTC
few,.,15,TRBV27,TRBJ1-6,CASSFERGGVAPLHF,TGTGCCAGCAGTTTTGAACGGGGCGGGGTCGCACCCCTCCACTTT
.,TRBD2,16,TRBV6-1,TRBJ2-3,CASSEGLAGGQYTQYF,TGTGCCAGCAGTGAAGGGCTAGCGGGGGGGCAATATACGCAGTATTTT
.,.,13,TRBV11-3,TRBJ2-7,CASSLGSGYEQYF,TGTGCCAGCAGCTTAGGCTCCGGGTACGAGCAGTACTTC
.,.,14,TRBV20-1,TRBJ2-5,CSASFDSNQETQYF,TGCAGTGCTAGCTTTGACAGCAACCAAGAGACCCAGTACTTC
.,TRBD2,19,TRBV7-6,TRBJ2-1,CASSLKRGSPVVVYNEQFF,TGTGCCAGCAGCTTAAAGCGGGGGAGCCCGGTTGTGGTGTACAATGAGCAGTTCTTC
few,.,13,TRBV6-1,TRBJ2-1,CASSPHLLYEQFF,TGTGCCAGCAGTCCCCACCTTTTATACGAGCAGTTCTTC
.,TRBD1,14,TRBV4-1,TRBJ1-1,CASSRGQGMSEAFF,TGCGCCAGCAGCCGGGGACAGGGGATGTCTGAAGCTTTCTTT
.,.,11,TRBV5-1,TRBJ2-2,CASRGRGELFF,TGCGCCAGCAGGGGGCGCGGGGAGCTGTTTTTT
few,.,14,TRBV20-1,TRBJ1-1,CSARVAGVNTEAFF,TGCAGTGCTAGAGTAGCGGGAGTGAACACTGAAGCTTTCTTT
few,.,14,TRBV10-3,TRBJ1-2,CAISDPGGSYGYTF,TGTGCCATCAGTGACCCGGGGGGTAGCTATGGCTACACCTTC
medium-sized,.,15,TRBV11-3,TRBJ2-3,CASSLDSTIRDTQYF,TGTGCCAGCAGCCTGGACAGTACCATCAGAGATACGCAGTATTTT
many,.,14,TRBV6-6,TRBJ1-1,CASSYSFRGGKAFF,TGTGCCAGCAGTTACAGTTTTAGGGGTGGAAAAGCTTTCTTT
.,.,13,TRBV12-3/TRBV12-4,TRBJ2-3,CASSVGTPDTQYF,TGTGCCAGCAGTGTCGGGACTCCAGATACGCAGTATTTT
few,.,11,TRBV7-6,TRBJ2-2,CASSSGGELFF,TGTGCCAGCAGTTCAGGCGGGGAGCTGTTTTTT
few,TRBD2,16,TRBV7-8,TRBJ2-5,CASSSGTSGSGKTQYF,TGTGCCAGCAGCTCCGGGACTAGCGGGAGTGGGAAGACCCAGTACTTC
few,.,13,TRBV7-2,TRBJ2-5,CASSLGARETQYF,TGTGCCAGCAGCTTAGGCGCCCGTGAGACCCAGTACTTC
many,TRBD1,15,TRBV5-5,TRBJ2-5,CASSLAGTAIETQYF,TGTGCCAGCAGCTTGGCCGGGACAGCAATAGAGACCCAGTACTTC
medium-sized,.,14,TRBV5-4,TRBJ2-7,CASSLGPGSYEQYF,TGTGCCAGCAGCTTGGGGCCGGGGTCCTACGAGCAGTACTTC
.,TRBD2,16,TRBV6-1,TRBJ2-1,CASRGLAVGGSYEQFF,TGTGCCAGTCGGGGACTAGCGGTTGGGGGATCCTACGAGCAGTTCTTC
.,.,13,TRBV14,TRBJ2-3,CASSQGAGPKQYF,TGTGCCAGCAGCCAAGGGGCGGGCCCTAAGCAGTATTTT